A selection of T cell receptor beta chains follows, all from one sample in a study of blood T cell repertoires in COVID-19. Libraries were prepared by immunoSEQ multiplex PCR; TCRdb keeps only in-frame clonotypes and omits some of them. The data contain some 100,000 clones, around 81% of them singletons. Specimen: peripheral blood. The receptors shown here come from a human donor in a cohort sampled during active COVID-19. Both conserved end residues are part of each CDR3. D genes are given only for firm matches. Where a row states a size, it is once, few, many or the class of an expanded clone; other rows omit it.

D: NA; J: TRBJ2-4; V: TRBV19; size: NA; DNA: TGTGCCAGTAGCCCACAATCCAGGGAAAACATTCAGTACTTC; CDR3: CASSPQSRENIQYF
D: TRBD2; J: TRBJ2-7; V: TRBV3-1/TRBV3-2; size: NA; DNA: TGTGCCAGCAGCCCCTCCCAAGCGGGGGCATACGAGCAGTACTTC; CDR3: CASSPSQAGAYEQYF
D: NA; J: TRBJ2-1; V: TRBV6-2/TRBV6-3; size: NA; DNA: TGTGCCAGCAGTACTACCCCTTCCTACAATGAGCAGTTCTTC; CDR3: CASSTTPSYNEQFF
D: TRBD1; J: TRBJ1-2; V: TRBV5-6; size: NA; DNA: TGTGCCAGCAGTTACCGGGACAGGGGGCAGGGAGGCTACACCTTC; CDR3: CASSYRDRGQGGYTF
D: TRBD1; J: TRBJ1-2; V: TRBV4-3; size: NA; DNA: TGCGCCAGCAGCAGGGACAGGTTTACCTATGGCTACACCTTC; CDR3: CASSRDRFTYGYTF
D: TRBD1; J: TRBJ1-2; V: TRBV6-5; size: NA; DNA: TGTGCCAGCAGTTCTATAGAGACAGGGGCGGGTGGCTACACCTTC; CDR3: CASSSIETGAGGYTF
D: TRBD2; J: TRBJ2-3; V: TRBV20-1; size: NA; DNA: TGCAGTGCTAGTTTTGGCGCTAGCGGTAGCACAGATACGCAGTATTTT; CDR3: CSASFGASGSTDTQYF
D: TRBD2; J: TRBJ2-1; V: TRBV5-1; size: NA; DNA: TGCGCCAGCAGCTACGCGGCTAGCGGGGGGGTATTCGGTGAGCAGTTCTTC; CDR3: CASSYAASGGVFGEQFF
D: NA; J: TRBJ2-1; V: TRBV7-9; size: NA; DNA: TGTGCCAGCAGCTTCGTACTTCCGTTCTTC; CDR3: CASSFVLPFF
D: TRBD2; J: TRBJ2-6; V: TRBV7-8; size: few; DNA: TGTGCCAGCAGCTTAGTTGGTAGCGGGAGTTCAGGGGCCAACGTCCTGACTTTC; CDR3: CASSLVGSGSSGANVLTF
D: TRBD1; J: TRBJ1-3; V: TRBV9; size: NA; DNA: TGTGCCAGCAGCGTAGAGGGGGCCTCAAACACCATATATTTT; CDR3: CASSVEGASNTIYF
D: NA; J: TRBJ2-3; V: TRBV21-1; size: NA; DNA: TGTGCCAGCAGCAAAGTAGGGGGAGCAACAGATACGCAGTATTTT; CDR3: CASSKVGGATDTQYF
D: NA; J: TRBJ2-2; V: TRBV29-1; size: NA; DNA: TGCAGCGTGGTACAGGGACACGGGGAGCTGTTTTTT; CDR3: CSVVQGHGELFF
D: TRBD2; J: TRBJ2-7; V: TRBV27; size: NA; DNA: TGTGCCAGCAGTTTAGGGGGGTTGGGACTAGCGGGAGGAGGGAAATCCTACGAGCAGTACTTC; CDR3: CASSLGGLGLAGGGKSYEQYF
D: NA; J: TRBJ2-7; V: TRBV6-2/TRBV6-3; size: NA; DNA: TGTGCCAGCAGTTACCGACGGACAGTTTCCTACGAGCAGTACTTC; CDR3: CASSYRRTVSYEQYF
D: TRBD2; J: TRBJ2-2; V: TRBV6-2/TRBV6-3; size: once; DNA: TGTGCCAGCAGTTCGGGTCGGGCTAGCGGGAGAGGGCACACCGGGGAGCTGTTTTTT; CDR3: CASSSGRASGRGHTGELFF
D: NA; J: TRBJ2-2; V: TRBV11-3; size: once; DNA: TGTGCCAGCAGCTTACGGGGGGCCCTGAGCACCGGGGAGCTGTTTTTT; CDR3: CASSLRGALSTGELFF
D: NA; J: TRBJ2-2; V: TRBV28; size: NA; DNA: TGTGCCAGCAGTCGGACAATCCAGGGGCACGGGGAGCTGTTTTTT; CDR3: CASSRTIQGHGELFF
D: TRBD1; J: TRBJ1-2; V: TRBV19; size: NA; DNA: TGTGCCAGTAGTATGATAGGGGGCGCCGGCTATGGCTACACCTTC; CDR3: CASSMIGGAGYGYTF
D: NA; J: TRBJ1-1; V: TRBV9; size: once; DNA: TGTGCCAGCAGCCCTACAGGGCCGAACACTGAAGCTTTCTTT; CDR3: CASSPTGPNTEAFF
D: NA; J: TRBJ2-1; V: TRBV20-1; size: NA; DNA: TGCAGTGCTAGGGCGGACAATGAGCAGTTCTTC; CDR3: CSARADNEQFF
D: TRBD2; J: TRBJ2-7; V: TRBV9; size: NA; DNA: TGTGCCAGCAGCGCTAGCGGGACCTCCTACGAGCAGTACTTC; CDR3: CASSASGTSYEQYF
D: NA; J: TRBJ2-7; V: TRBV6-5; size: NA; DNA: TGTGCCAGCAGTAAGGGACATAGCGCCTACGAGCAGTACTTC; CDR3: CASSKGHSAYEQYF
D: TRBD1; J: TRBJ2-7; V: TRBV30; size: NA; DNA: TGTGCCTGGAACCCCGGGACAGGGACCTACGAGCAGTACTTC; CDR3: CAWNPGTGTYEQYF
D: NA; J: TRBJ2-6; V: TRBV4-1; size: NA; DNA: TGCGCCAGCAGCCAGATAAGGAGCTCTGGGGCCAACGTCCTGACTTTC; CDR3: CASSQIRSSGANVLTF
D: TRBD2; J: TRBJ2-3; V: TRBV30; size: NA; DNA: TGTGCCTTGAGCGGGGGGTCAGATACGCAGTATTTT; CDR3: CALSGGSDTQYF
D: TRBD2; J: TRBJ2-7; V: TRBV7-3; size: NA; DNA: TGTGCCAGCAGCTTAGCAGCGGGGAACTCCTACGAGCAGTACTTC; CDR3: CASSLAAGNSYEQYF
D: NA; J: TRBJ1-2; V: TRBV28; size: few; DNA: TGTGCCAGCAGTTTACTAGGGGTTGGTGGCTACACCTTC; CDR3: CASSLLGVGGYTF